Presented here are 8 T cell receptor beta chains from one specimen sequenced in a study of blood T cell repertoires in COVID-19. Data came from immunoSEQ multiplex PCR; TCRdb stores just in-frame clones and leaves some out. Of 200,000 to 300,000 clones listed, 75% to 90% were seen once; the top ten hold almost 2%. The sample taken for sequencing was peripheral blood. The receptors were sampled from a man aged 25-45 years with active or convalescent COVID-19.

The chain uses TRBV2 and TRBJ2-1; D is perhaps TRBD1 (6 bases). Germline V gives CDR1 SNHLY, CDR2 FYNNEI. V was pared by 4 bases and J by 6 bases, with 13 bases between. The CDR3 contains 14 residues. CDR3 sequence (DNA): TGTGCCAGCAGTGCCAGGGGCCGGGGCAATGAGCAGTTCTTC. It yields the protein CASSARGRGNEQFF.

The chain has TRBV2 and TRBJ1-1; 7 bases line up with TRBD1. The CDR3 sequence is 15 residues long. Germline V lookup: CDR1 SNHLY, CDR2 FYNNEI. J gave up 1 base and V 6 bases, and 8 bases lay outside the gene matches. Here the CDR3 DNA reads TGTGCCAGCAGCGAACAGGGGTTCAGGAACACTGAAGCTTTCTTT. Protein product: CASSEQGFRNTEAFF. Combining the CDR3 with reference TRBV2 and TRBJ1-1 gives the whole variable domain EPEVTQTPSHQVTQMGQEVILRCVPISNHLYFYWYRQILGQKVEFLVSFYNNEISEKSEIFDDQFSVERPDGSNFTLKIRSTKLEDSAMYFCASSEQGFRNTEAFFGQGTRLTVV.

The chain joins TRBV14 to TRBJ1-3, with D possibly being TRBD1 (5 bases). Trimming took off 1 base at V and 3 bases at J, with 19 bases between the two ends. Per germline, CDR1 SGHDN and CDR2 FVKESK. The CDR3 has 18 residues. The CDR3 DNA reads TGTGCCAGCAGCCAAGGAAGGCAACGGGGGATAGATGGAAACACCATATATTTT. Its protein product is CASSQGRQRGIDGNTIYF.

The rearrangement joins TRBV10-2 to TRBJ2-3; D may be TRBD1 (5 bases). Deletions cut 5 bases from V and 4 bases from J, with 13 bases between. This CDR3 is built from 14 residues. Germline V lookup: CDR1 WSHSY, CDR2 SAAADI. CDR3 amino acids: CASSTRTIPDTQYF. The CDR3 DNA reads TGCGCCAGCAGTACGAGGACAATTCCAGATACGCAGTATTTT.

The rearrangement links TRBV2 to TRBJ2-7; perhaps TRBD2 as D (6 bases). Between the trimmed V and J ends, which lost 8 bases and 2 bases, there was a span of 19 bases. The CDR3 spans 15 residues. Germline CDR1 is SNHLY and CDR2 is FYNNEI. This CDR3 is CASQPRRGPPYEQYF. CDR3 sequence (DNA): TGTGCCAGCCAGCCCAGGCGGGGACCCCCCTACGAGCAGTACTTC.

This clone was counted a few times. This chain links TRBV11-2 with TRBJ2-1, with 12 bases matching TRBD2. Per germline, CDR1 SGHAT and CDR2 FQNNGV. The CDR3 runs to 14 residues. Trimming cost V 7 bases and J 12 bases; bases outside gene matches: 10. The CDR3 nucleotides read TGTGCCAGCACGAAGACTAGCGGGGGCCGGGGGCAGTTCTTC. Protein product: CASTKTSGGRGQFF.

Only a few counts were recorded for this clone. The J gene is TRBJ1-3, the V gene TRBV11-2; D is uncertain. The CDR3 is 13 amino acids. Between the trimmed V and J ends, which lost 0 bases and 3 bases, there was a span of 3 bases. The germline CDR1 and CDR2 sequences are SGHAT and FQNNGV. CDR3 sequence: CASSLDSGNTIYF. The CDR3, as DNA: TGTGCCAGCAGCTTAGACAGTGGAAACACCATATATTTT.

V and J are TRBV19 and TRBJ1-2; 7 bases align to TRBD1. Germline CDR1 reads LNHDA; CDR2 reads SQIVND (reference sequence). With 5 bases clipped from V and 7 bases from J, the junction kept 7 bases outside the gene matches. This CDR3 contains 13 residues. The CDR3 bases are TGTGCCAGTAGTGGACAGGTTTTAGGTGGCTACACCTTC. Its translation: CASSGQVLGGYTF.